These 8 T cell receptor beta chains originate from one sample sequenced in a study of shared clonotypes between healthy human individuals. Some clones are missing from TCRdb's copy, which holds only in-frame ones; the method was immunoSEQ multiplex PCR. Of roughly 320,000 clones detected, roughly 87% appear once; the ten largest clones hold around 15%. The sequenced sample was memory CD8+ T cells sorted from blood. Subset denoted: CD45RO+ cells pooled with CCR7-negative TemRA cells. The receptor set was obtained from a man aged 18 to 30 in good health.

Note on this clone: Additional DNA sequences in this sample encode the identical CDR3. The V gene is TRBV19, the J gene TRBJ2-7; D unclear. Germline V lookup: CDR1 LNHDA, CDR2 SQIVND (reference sequence). V was trimmed by 1 base and J by 1 base, leaving 8 bases between them. CDR3 length equals 14 residues. The CDR3 is CASSIVGNSYEQYF. CDR3 nucleotide sequence: TGTGCCAGTAGTATAGTGGGTAATTCCTACGAGCAGTACTTC.

V gene TRBV5-4 combines with J gene TRBJ2-7, with D tentatively TRBD1 or TRBD2 (6 bases each). The CDR3 has 13 amino acids. Trimming shortened V by 4 bases and J by 2 bases, and 10 bases separated the two germline ends. Germline CDR1 reads SGHNT; CDR2 reads YYREEE (reference sequence). The CDR3 DNA follows: TGTGCCAGCAGCGCGGGACATGCCTACGAGCAGTACTTC. Protein: CASSAGHAYEQYF.

This chain uses TRBV7-9 with TRBJ2-2, with D perhaps matching TRBD1 or TRBD2 (5 bases each). Trimming left V 4 bases short and J 6 bases short, with 12 bases between. The CDR3 has 14 residues. Germline CDR1 is SEHNR and CDR2 is FQNEAQ (reference sequence). CDR3 protein: CASSSDGAAGELFF. CDR3 sequence (DNA): TGTGCCAGCAGCTCGGACGGGGCTGCCGGGGAGCTGTTTTTT.

V usage is TRBV7-9 and J usage is TRBJ2-2; no clear D. Germline V gene sequence: CDR1 SEHNR, CDR2 FQNEAQ (reference sequence). CDR3 length equals 15 residues. V dropped 8 bases and J dropped 4 bases, with 17 bases sitting between them. This CDR3 reads CASRLMGELTGELFF. The CDR3 nucleotides are TGTGCCAGCCGATTAATGGGCGAACTCACCGGGGAGCTGTTTTTT.

The rearrangement links TRBV2 to TRBJ2-5, with D hard to call. The length of the CDR3 is 16 residues. V was trimmed by 5 bases and J by 5 bases, leaving 21 bases between them. Germline V gene sequence: CDR1 SNHLY, CDR2 FYNNEI. CDR3 DNA sequence: TGTGCCAGCAGTACCGACCTAAGATCCCTGTCCGAGACCCAGTACTTC. Translated, it gives CASSTDLRSLSETQYF.

The chain combines TRBV27 with TRBJ2-7; 12 nucleotides agree with TRBD1. Trimming removed 4 bases from V and 5 bases from J; junction bases left unmatched: 3. The germline V gene has CDR1 MNHEY and CDR2 SMNVEV (reference sequence). The CDR3 consists of 14 residues. CDR3 bases: TGTGCCAGCAGTTCGGGACAGGGGGCGAACGAGCAGTACTTC. The encoded protein is CASSSGQGANEQYF.

The genes are TRBV7-2 and TRBJ2-5; 7 nucleotides match TRBD1. V shed 3 bases and J 2 bases; nucleotides not matched to a gene: 6. The CDR3 sequence is 15 residues long. Germline V gene lookup returns CDR1 SGHTA and CDR2 FQGNSA. The CDR3 bases are TGTGCCAGCAGCTTTGGGACAGCGCCGCAAGAGACCCAGTACTTC. Its protein is CASSFGTAPQETQYF.

The gene calls are TRBV19 and TRBJ1-1; maybe TRBD1 (6 bases). The CDR3 extends over 14 amino acids. V was clipped by 6 bases and J by 0 bases, with 11 bases between them. Germline CDR1 LNHDA, CDR2 SQIVND (reference sequence). CDR3 in amino acids: CASSQDRLNTEAFF. The CDR3 bases are TGTGCCAGTAGCCAGGACAGATTGAACACTGAAGCTTTCTTT. The whole variable domain, filled in from reference TRBV19 and TRBJ1-1, reads DGGITQSPKYLFRKEGQNVTLSCEQNLNHDAMYWYRQDPGQGLRLIYYSQIVNDFQKGDIAEGYSVSREKKESFPLTVTSAQKNPTAFYLCASSQDRLNTEAFFGQGTRLTVV.